This T cell receptor (beta chain) was identified in a study of PD-1 blockade in classical Hodgkin lymphoma. Study findings and constraints: By C4D1 there was a significant rise in CD4+ TCR diversity but not in CD8+ TCR diversity. Those achieving complete response showed baseline diversity like newly diagnosed patients. At baseline, newly diagnosed patients reportedly showed less TCR diversity than healthy donors.

V lost 5 bases, J lost 6 bases, and 9 bases stayed unmatched. CDR1 is SGHVS, CDR2 FQNEAQ, per germline. The CDR3 runs to 15 residues. The repertoire was sequenced with immunoSEQ multiplex PCR; TCRdb's copy has only in-frame clones and lacks some. Altogether 80,000 to 95,000 clones are present, 83% being singletons, with the ten largest covering about 15%. A remark on this clone: Antigen specificity is unknown.

Time point: cycle 4 day 1 (C4D1), after 6 weeks of nivolumab. Every single patient, without exception, relapsed after autologous stem cell transplantation, and brentuximab vedotin exposure varied. The study recorded best responses of complete response, partial response or progressive disease. The sequence was collected from a human donor with classical Hodgkin lymphoma. The rearrangement uses TRBV7-8 and TRBJ2-7; 11 nucleotides agree with TRBD2. This specimen consisted of peripheral blood mononuclear cells (PBMCs), obtained before the fourth cycle of nivolumab. CDR3 nucleotides: TGTGCCAGCAGCCGTCCCGGGACTAGCGGTAGCGAGCAGTACTTC. Translated, it gives CASSRPGTSGSEQYF.